The next 5 T cell receptor beta chains were all read from a single sample in a study of blood T cell repertoires in COVID-19. Assay: immunoSEQ multiplex PCR; the TCRdb copy retains only in-frame clones and omits some. In the table there are about 180,000 clones, around nine tenths of which are singletons. Sequencing was carried out using peripheral blood. These receptors were collected from a woman aged 70-85 years with COVID-19, enrolled during active disease.

This sequence joins TRBV5-8 and TRBJ2-7, with D perhaps TRBD2 (6 bases). The ends were cut back, 2 bases at V and 5 bases at J, with 14 bases in the middle. In germline, CDR1 is SGHTS, CDR2 YDEGEE. The CDR3 runs to 14 residues. The CDR3 loop is CASSFGLATNEQYF. CDR3 coding DNA: TGTGCCAGCAGCTTTGGTCTAGCGACGAACGAGCAGTACTTC.

This chain uses TRBV4-1 with TRBJ1-2; 8 bases are shared with TRBD1. Trimming at V came to 1 base and at J to 7 bases, leaving 2 bases not matched to a gene. Germline V gene data show CDR1 as MGHRA and CDR2 as YSYEKL. This CDR3 is 13 amino acids long. The CDR3 nucleotides read TGCGCCAGCAGCCAAGTGACAGGGGCTGGCTACACCTTC. It encodes CASSQVTGAGYTF.

V is TRBV28 and J is TRBJ2-1; TRBD2 matches 13 bases. Germline CDR1 and CDR2: MDHEN and SYDVKM. The J segment lost 7 bases and the V segment lost 4 bases, leaving 4 bases of the junction unmatched. The CDR3 is made up of 15 amino acids. The CDR3 reads CASSSGLAGANEQFF. The CDR3, as DNA: TGTGCCAGCAGTTCCGGACTAGCGGGAGCAAATGAGCAGTTCTTC. Combining the CDR3 with reference TRBV28 and TRBJ2-1 gives the whole variable domain DVKVTQSSRYLVKRTGEKVFLECVQDMDHENMFWYRQDPGLGLRLIYFSYDVKMKEKGDIPEGYSVSREKKERFSLILESASTNQTSMYLCASSSGLAGANEQFFGPGTRLTVL.

In this sample, this clone turned up once. V usage is TRBV30 and J usage is TRBJ2-3; D is unresolved. V gave up 4 bases and J gave up 7 bases, with 21 bases separating them. Germline lookup yields CDR1 GTSNPN and CDR2 SVGIG (reference sequence). This CDR3 spans 15 amino acids. The CDR3: CAWTQALASRNTQYF. CDR3 coding DNA: TGTGCCTGGACTCAGGCTTTGGCGAGCAGGAATACGCAGTATTTT. The full variable domain, in which reference TRBV30 and TRBJ2-3 provide the parts outside the CDR3, is SQTIHQWPATLVQPVGSPLSLECTVEGTSNPNLYWYRQAAGRGLQLLFYSVGIGQISSEVPQNLSASRPQDRQFILSSKKLLLSDSGFYLCAWTQALASRNTQYFGPGTRLTVL.

J is TRBJ2-3 and V is TRBV5-1; 11 bases line up with TRBD1. This CDR3 comprises 15 residues. The germline CDR1 and CDR2 sequences are SGHRS and YFSETQ. V was clipped by 7 bases and J by 5 bases; unmatched bases: 9. CDR3 DNA sequence: TGCGCCAGCTGCCTTGGACAGGGGGCTGGAGATACGCAGTATTTT. Translating gives CASCLGQGAGDTQYF.